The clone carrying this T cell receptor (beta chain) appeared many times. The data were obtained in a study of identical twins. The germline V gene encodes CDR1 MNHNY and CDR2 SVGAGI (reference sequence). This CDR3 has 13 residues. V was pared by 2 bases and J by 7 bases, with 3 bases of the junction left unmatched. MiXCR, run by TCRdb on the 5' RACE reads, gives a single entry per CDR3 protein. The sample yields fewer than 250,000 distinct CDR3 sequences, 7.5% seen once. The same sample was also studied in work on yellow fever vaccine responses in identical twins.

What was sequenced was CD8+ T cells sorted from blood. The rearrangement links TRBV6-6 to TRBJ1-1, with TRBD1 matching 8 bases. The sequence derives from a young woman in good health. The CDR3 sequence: CASSYPGGFEAFF. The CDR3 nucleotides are TGTGCCAGCAGTTACCCAGGGGGCTTTGAAGCTTTCTTT.